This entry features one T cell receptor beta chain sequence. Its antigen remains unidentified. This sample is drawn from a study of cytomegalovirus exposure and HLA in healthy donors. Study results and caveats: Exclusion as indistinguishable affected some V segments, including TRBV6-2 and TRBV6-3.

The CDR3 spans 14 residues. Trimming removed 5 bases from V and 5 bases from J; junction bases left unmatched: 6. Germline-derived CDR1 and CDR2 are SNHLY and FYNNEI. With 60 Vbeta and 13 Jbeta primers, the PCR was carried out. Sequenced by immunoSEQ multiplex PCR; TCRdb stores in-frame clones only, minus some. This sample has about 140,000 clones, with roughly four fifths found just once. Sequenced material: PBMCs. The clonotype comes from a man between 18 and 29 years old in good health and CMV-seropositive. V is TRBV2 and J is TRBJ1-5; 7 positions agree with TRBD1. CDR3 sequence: CASSRDRADQPQHF. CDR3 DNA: TGTGCCAGCAGTAGAGACAGGGCTGATCAGCCCCAGCATTTT.